One T cell receptor beta chain is described in this entry. The antigen remains unidentified. Germline CDR1 is SGHRS and CDR2 is YFSETQ. The CDR3 length is 15 residues. The V segment lost 4 bases and the J segment 3 bases; nucleotides outside the gene matches: 5. Some clones are missing from TCRdb's copy, which holds only in-frame ones; the method was immunoSEQ multiplex PCR. This table holds 110,000 to 150,000 clones, over 80% found once. This entry is derived from a study of T cell responses to AZD1222 COVID-19 vaccine. Study findings and constraints: There were mostly white British donors and more females than males, and clonal diversity was possibly underestimated. The study found vaccine-associated CD4 TCRs spanning spike, dominant at 160-218 and 743-854. The repertoires were collected only after the peak T cell response. Seropositive AZD1222 recipients at baseline numbered only 5 or 6.

V is TRBV5-1 and J is TRBJ1-5, with 9 nucleotides matching TRBD1. The clonotype comes from an adult who received the AZD1222 COVID-19 vaccine. The input for sequencing was peripheral blood, taken 28 days after the second AZD1222 dose. As DNA, the CDR3 is TGCGCCAGCAGCGTGACAGGGGGAAACAATCAGCCCCAGCATTTT. It translates to CASSVTGGNNQPQHF.